The 12 T cell receptor beta chains listed next were all sequenced from one sample in a study of CD8 T cells in Susac syndrome. An amount of RNA that ranged from roughly 0.5 to 1 ug was reverse transcribed with random hexamers. TCRdb re-called the immunoSEQ multiplex PCR reads with MiXCR, one entry per CDR3 protein. The sample consists of over 350,000 distinct CDR3 sequences, around 85% of them appearing once. The sequenced sample was CD8+ T cells from PBMCs. The receptors derive from a human donor with multiple sclerosis.

Written as DNA, the CDR3 is TGTGCCAGTACCCCCGGGGTAGCGGGGTACAATGAGCAGTTCTTC. Translation gives CASTPGVAGYNEQFF. The chain links TRBV19 to TRBJ2-1, with 8 bases identical to TRBD2. Per germline, CDR1 LNHDA and CDR2 SQIVND (reference sequence). This CDR3 comprises 15 residues. After removal of 7 bases from V and 4 bases from J, the junction contained 9 bases not matched to a gene.

This chain connects TRBV28 to TRBJ1-5, with D possibly being TRBD1 (6 bases). This CDR3 comprises 14 residues. Trimming took off 6 bases at V and 3 bases at J, with 12 bases between the two ends. Germline V lookup: CDR1 MDHEN, CDR2 SYDVKM. The CDR3 region is CASSSTGNNQPQHF. The DNA for the CDR3 is TGTGCCAGCAGCTCAACAGGGAACAATCAGCCCCAGCATTTT.

CDR3 DNA: TGTGCCAGCAGCCAAGATCTTAGCGGGGGTGGCGTTACGCAGTATTTT. Residues: CASSQDLSGGGVTQYF. The J gene is TRBJ2-3, the V gene TRBV3-1; TRBD2 matches at 9 bases. Germline-derived CDR1 and CDR2 are LGHDT and YNNKEL (reference sequence). This CDR3 comprises 16 residues. The V and J ends lost 0 bases and 8 bases, in that order; junction bases with no gene match: 9.

The rearrangement uses TRBV29-1 and TRBJ2-3, with 12 bases identical to TRBD2. Germline CDR1 and CDR2: SQVTM and ANQGSEA. The CDR3 has 18 residues. After removal of 5 bases from V and 2 bases from J, the junction contained 14 bases not matched to a gene. This CDR3 reads CSVSPTSGSVKFTDTQYF. As DNA, the CDR3 is TGCAGCGTTTCTCCGACTAGCGGGAGTGTCAAATTCACAGATACGCAGTATTTT.

CDR3 DNA sequence: TGTGCCAGCACCAGGGACAGCTATAGCACAGATACGCAGTATTTT. Protein sequence: CASTRDSYSTDTQYF. The chain carries TRBV7-9 and TRBJ2-3, with 7 bases matching TRBD1. The length of the CDR3 is 15 residues. J lost 0 bases, V lost 7 bases, and 7 bases had no gene match. Germline CDR1 and CDR2: SEHNR and FQNEAQ (reference sequence).

J is TRBJ2-5 and V is TRBV27; tentatively, D is TRBD1 (6 bases). From germline, CDR1 is MNHEY and CDR2 SMNVEV (reference sequence). V was cut by 1 base and J by 5 bases, with 14 bases left in between. This CDR3 spans 15 amino acids. In DNA form, the CDR3 reads TGTGCCAGCAGTTTATGGTCCCAGGGGCAGGAGACCCAGTACTTC. It specifies CASSLWSQGQETQYF.

V and J are TRBV19 and TRBJ2-7; D unresolved. The germline V gene has CDR1 LNHDA and CDR2 SQIVND (reference sequence). Trimming shortened V by 2 bases and J by 5 bases, and 13 bases separated the two germline ends. The CDR3 contains 14 residues. This CDR3 reads CASSIRAPEDEQYF. The CDR3 DNA is TGTGCCAGTAGTATAAGGGCCCCCGAGGACGAGCAGTACTTC.

This CDR3 reads CARRIPAGPAKGEQFF. In DNA form, the CDR3 reads TGTGCCAGAAGAATTCCTGCGGGACCAGCAAAGGGTGAGCAGTTCTTC. The rearrangement uses TRBV5-3 and TRBJ2-1; D might be TRBD2 (6 bases). TRBV5-3 is an ORF, with its function uncertain. Trimming pared 5 bases from V and 9 bases from J, leaving 24 bases between. The CDR3 extends over 16 amino acids.

J is TRBJ2-1 and V is TRBV7-2; 11 nucleotides agree with TRBD2. CDR3 length: 16 residues. With 1 base clipped from V and 4 bases from J, the junction kept 3 bases outside the gene matches. Germline V gene data show CDR1 as SGHTA and CDR2 as FQGNSA. The CDR3 coding sequence is TGTGCCAGCAGCTTAGAACTAGCGGGGGCATACAATGAGCAGTTCTTC. As protein: CASSLELAGAYNEQFF.

This chain's CDR3 is CASSDASYYGYTF. The CDR3, as DNA: TGTGCCAGCAGTGACGCCAGCTACTATGGCTACACCTTC. The chain is built from TRBV2 and TRBJ1-2; D unclear. The V end was cut by 3 bases, the J end by 3 bases, with 8 bases between. CDR3 length equals 13 residues. The germline CDR1 and CDR2 sequences are SNHLY and FYNNEI.

The V call is TRBV11-2, the J call TRBJ1-2; 7 bases map to TRBD1. The germline CDR1 and CDR2 sequences are SGHAT and FQNNGV. The CDR3 spans 14 residues. V was pared by 1 base and J by 8 bases, with 7 bases of the junction left unmatched. The CDR3 loop is CASSLGQGGPGYTF. The DNA of the CDR3 is TGTGCCAGCAGCTTAGGACAGGGTGGGCCGGGCTACACCTTC.

This clonotype was picked up a small number of times. This chain joins TRBV6-2 or TRBV6-3 and TRBJ1-6, with 7 nucleotides matching TRBD1. CDR1 and CDR2 from the germline V gene are MNHEY and SVGEGT. This CDR3 is 15 amino acids long. V gave up 5 bases and J gave up 9 bases; unmatched junction bases: 10. The CDR3 here is CASSTPQGVISPLHF. DNA of the CDR3: TGTGCCAGCAGTACCCCGCAGGGGGTTATTTCACCCCTCCACTTT.